The clone carrying this T cell receptor beta chain was seen more than once but under ten times. Its target is not known. This specimen belongs to a study of blood T cells in healthy people across ages. Study-wide results and limits: In long-lived donors, naive CD4+ cell counts and diversity exceeded those of aged donors.

V was pared by 1 base and J by 4 bases, with 6 bases of the junction left unmatched. CDR3 size: 15 residues. Looked up from germline, CDR1 is SGDLS and CDR2 is YYNGEE. Primers used in a second PCR of roughly 6 to 12 cycles were a sample-barcoded 5' primer and a J-beta primer mix. Researchers report that a template-switch adaptor with 12 random nucleotides tagged each cDNA molecule. TCRdb re-called the 5' RACE reads with MiXCR, one entry per CDR3 protein. The sample includes about 800,000 distinct CDR3 sequences, 25% of them seen just once. This same sample was also taken into another study, of T cells of mothers and their children. That paper states: The authors used all extracted RNA for cDNA synthesis, at about 1.5 ug per 15 ul.

The gene calls are TRBV9 and TRBJ2-7; 9 bases map to TRBD1. This TCR came from a boy aged 10-17 years in good health. Sequencing input: blood. This CDR3 reads CASSVNWDREYEQYF. The CDR3 coding sequence is TGTGCCAGCAGCGTAAACTGGGACAGGGAATACGAGCAGTACTTC.